This TCR beta chain was profiled in a study of Ad26.COV2.S vaccination and SARS-CoV-2 variants. TCRdb keeps only in-frame clones here, not all; method: immunoSEQ multiplex PCR. The sample records more than 300,000 clones, more than 70% being singletons. Noted treatment: some 20 received Ad26.COV2.S at low or high dose, single or two shots; roughly five received placebo; per-sample allocation not given. Samples came from day 63 after the first vaccine or placebo injection. Germline V gene data show CDR1 as SGHNT and CDR2 as YENEEA. V dropped 2 bases and J dropped 4 bases, with 20 bases sitting between them. This CDR3 is 18 amino acids long.

The gene calls are TRBV11-3 and TRBJ2-2, with no clear D. The specimen was peripheral blood, collected in a trial of Ad26.COV2.S vaccine versus placebo. The clonotype originates from a person between 18 and 65 years old who received the Ad26.COV2.S COVID-19 vaccine or a placebo. The CDR3 DNA reads as TGTGCCAGCAGCTTACGCCCCGGAGTAGGCCGTGGCACCGGGGAGCTGTTTTTT. Translating it yields CASSLRPGVGRGTGELFF.